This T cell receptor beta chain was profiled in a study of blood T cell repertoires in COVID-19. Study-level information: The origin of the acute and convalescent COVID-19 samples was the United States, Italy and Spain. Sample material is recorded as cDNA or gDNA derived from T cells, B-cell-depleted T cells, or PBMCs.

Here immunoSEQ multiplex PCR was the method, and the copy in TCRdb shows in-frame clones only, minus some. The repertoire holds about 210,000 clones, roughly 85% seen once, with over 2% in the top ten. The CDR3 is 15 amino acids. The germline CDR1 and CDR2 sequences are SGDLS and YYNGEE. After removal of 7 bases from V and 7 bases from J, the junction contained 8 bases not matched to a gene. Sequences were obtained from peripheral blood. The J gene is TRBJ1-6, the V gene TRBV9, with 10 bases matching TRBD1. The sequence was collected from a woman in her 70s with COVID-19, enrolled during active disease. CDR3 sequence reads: CASSPGQGPNSPLHF. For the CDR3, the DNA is TGTGCCAGCTCCCCGGGACAGGGGCCCAATTCACCCCTCCACTTT.